A single sample gave rise to the 8 T cell receptor beta chains below, sequenced in a study of T cells in Graves' hyperthyroidism and ophthalmopathy. It was RNA transcripts that yielded the amplified TCR beta CDR3 regions. When the TCR CDR3 underwent first-round RT-PCR, the HTBI primer set was used. MiXCR, run by TCRdb on the multiplex PCR reads, gives a single entry per CDR3 protein. The sample carries about 540,000 distinct CDR3 sequences, around 42% recorded once. The sample comprised peripheral blood or thyroid tissue (not recorded which). The receptor source for this set is a woman aged 18-29 years with Graves' hyperthyroidism.

Comments on this clonotype: The junction differs from germline at one of its ends, possibly a read error. The V call is TRBV12-3 or TRBV12-4, the J call TRBJ1-3, with D possibly TRBD1 on 5 matching bases. This CDR3 has 15 residues. CDR3 bases: TGTGTCAGCAGAAGCAGGGCTGAGTCTGGAAACACCATATATTTT. It specifies CVSRSRAESGNTIYF.

This clonotype occurred many times. The chain employs TRBV27 and TRBJ2-7, with D perhaps given as TRBD1 or TRBD2 (5 bases each). Trimming took 4 bases from V and 7 from J, leaving 14 bases between them. The CDR3 covers 13 residues. The germline gives CDR1 MNHEY, CDR2 SMNVEV (reference sequence). The CDR3 DNA reads TGTGCCAGCAGTTCGGGACGGCGCTGGGAGCAGTACTTC. Protein sequence: CASSSGRRWEQYF.

The chain recombines TRBV29-1 with TRBJ2-5; 7 bases agree with TRBD1. Trimming removed 7 bases from V and 5 bases from J; junction bases left unmatched: 16. The CDR3 has 15 residues. CDR1 and CDR2 (germline): SQVTM, ANQGSEA. As DNA, the CDR3 is TGCAGCGGAGGGTGGGGAAGGGGGCGGCCGGAGACCCAGTACTTC. This encodes CSGGWGRGRPETQYF.

In its sample, this clonotype was seen many times. The chain uses TRBV29-1 and TRBJ1-3, with D possibly being TRBD1 (5 bases). Trimming took off 3 bases at V and 0 bases at J, with 9 bases between the two ends. The CDR3 has 14 residues. Germline V gene sequence: CDR1 SQVTM, CDR2 ANQGSEA. The CDR3 DNA follows: TGCAGCGTTGAGCGGGGCGACTCTGGAAACACCATATATTTT. Translating it yields CSVERGDSGNTIYF. The variable domain in full, completed from reference TRBV29-1 and TRBJ1-3, reads SAVISQKPSRDICQRGTSLTIQCQVDSQVTMMFWYRQQPGQSLTLIATANQGSEATYESGFVIDKFPISRPNLTFSTLTVSNMSPEDSSIYLCSVERGDSGNTIYFGEGSWLTVV.

In this sample, this clonotype turned up once. The V gene is TRBV2, the J gene TRBJ2-5; 7 positions agree with TRBD1. V dropped 8 bases and J dropped 1; count of bases not matched to a gene: 16. This CDR3 is 17 amino acids long. Germline V gene sequence: CDR1 SNHLY, CDR2 FYNNEI. CDR3 nucleotides: TGTGCCAGCTGTAGACAGGGCGGCAATCAGCCCCAAGAGACCCAGTACTTC. It specifies CASCRQGGNQPQETQYF.

A word on this clonotype: One base away lies a much larger clone, so this may be a sequencing read error. The V and J genes are TRBV5-1 and TRBJ1-5; TRBD1 agrees at 8 bases. Looked up from germline, CDR1 is SGHRS and CDR2 is YFSETQ. This CDR3 contains 15 residues. The CDR3 bases are TGCGCCAGCGGCTTGGGAGACAGGGGTGGTCAGCCCCAGCATTTT. Translating gives CASGLGDRGGQPQHF.

About this clonotype itself: The CDR3 end shows no conserved phenylalanine or tryptophan, and so a read error is likely. It is unclear where the CDR3 begins or ends on the DNA, so no DNA is shown, and the CDR3 is as TCRdb lists it. The rearrangement uses TRBV29-1 and TRBJ1-1. From its first to its last residue, the CDR3 has 9 amino acids. Looked up from germline, CDR1 is SQVTM and CDR2 is ANQGSEA. This chain's CDR3 is CSVEHSTNY.

This clonotype came up many times. The chain employs TRBV12-3 or TRBV12-4 and TRBJ1-2, with D tentatively TRBD1 (6 bases). V lost 1 base, J lost 4 bases, and 13 bases lay in between. The CDR3 contains 15 residues. Written as DNA, the CDR3 is TGTGCCAGCAGTTTAGATGGACAGAGAACCTATGGCTACACCTTC. It specifies CASSLDGQRTYGYTF.